The 12 T cell receptor beta chains below come from one sample, sequenced in a study of cytomegalovirus exposure and HLA in healthy donors. Repertoires were generated with immunoSEQ multiplex PCR, while TCRdb's copy carries only in-frame clones and drops some. The sample shows some 160,000 clones, 70% to 90% of them seen only once. Sequences were obtained from PBMCs. The receptors were gathered from a man between 18 and 35 years old in good health and CMV-seronegative.

The chain joins TRBV11-3 to TRBJ2-1, with TRBD2 identical over 7 bases. Germline V CDR1 and CDR2: SGHNT, YENEEA. V dropped 3 bases and J dropped 0; count of bases not matched to a gene: 2. The CDR3 is made up of 15 amino acids. The CDR3 DNA is TGTGCCAGCAGCTTCGGGGGGAGCTCCTACAATGAGCAGTTCTTC. Translation gives CASSFGGSSYNEQFF.

The chain recombines TRBV4-1 with TRBJ2-1, with 9 nucleotides matching TRBD2. The CDR3 sequence is 15 residues long. The trim removed 1 base at V and 5 bases at J, leaving 3 bases unmatched. Germline V gene sequence: CDR1 MGHRA, CDR2 YSYEKL. CDR3 residues: CASSQVGLANNEQFF. The CDR3 DNA reads as TGCGCCAGCAGCCAAGTAGGACTAGCGAACAATGAGCAGTTCTTC.

V gene TRBV11-2 combines with J gene TRBJ1-3; a weak D match, TRBD1 (6 bases). Trimming left V 2 bases short and J 0 bases short, with 8 bases between. Germline lookup yields CDR1 SGHAT and CDR2 FQNNGV. The CDR3 consists of 15 residues. CDR3 loop: CASSLTGNSGNTIYF. For the CDR3, the DNA is TGTGCCAGCAGCTTAACAGGGAACTCTGGAAACACCATATATTTT.

This rearrangement joins TRBV7-8 to TRBJ1-5, with 7 positions matching TRBD1. V was pared by 5 bases and J by 1 base, with 11 bases of the junction left unmatched. In germline, CDR1 is SGHVS, CDR2 FQNEAQ. The CDR3 has 17 residues. DNA for the CDR3: TGTGCCAGCAGCCAATTTCGACAGGGCTCGAGCAATCAGCCCCAGCATTTT. This encodes CASSQFRQGSSNQPQHF.

V is TRBV6-1 and J is TRBJ1-2, with D unclear. The V end was cut by 5 bases, the J end by 8 bases, with 12 bases between. The CDR3 covers 12 residues. Germline lookup yields CDR1 MNHNS and CDR2 SASEGT. The CDR3 bases are TGTGCCAGCAGTTCCGCCAACGGGGGCTACACCTTC. It yields the protein CASSSANGGYTF.

V usage is TRBV7-8 and J usage is TRBJ1-6; D unresolved. Germline loops: CDR1 SGHVS, CDR2 FQNEAQ. Between the trimmed V and J ends, which lost 5 bases and 8 bases, there was a span of 10 bases. The CDR3 contains 13 residues. The CDR3 nucleotides are TGTGCCAGCAGCGCCCGACTCGATTCACCCCTCCACTTT. Its translation is CASSARLDSPLHF.

In its sample, this clone was seen once. The rearrangement joins TRBV7-2 to TRBJ2-1; maybe TRBD2 (5 bases). The CDR3 consists of 15 residues. The germline V gene encodes CDR1 SGHTA and CDR2 FQGNSA. Trimming pared 5 bases from V and 4 bases from J, leaving 15 bases between. The CDR3 nucleotides read TGTGCCAGCAGCCCCTACCGGGATACATACAATGAGCAGTTCTTC. It yields the protein CASSPYRDTYNEQFF. Combining the CDR3 with reference TRBV7-2 and TRBJ2-1 gives the whole variable domain GAGVSQSPSNKVTEKGKDVELRCDPISGHTALYWYRQSLGQGLEFLIYFQGNSAPDKSGLPSDRFSAERTGGSVSTLTIQRTQQEDSAVYLCASSPYRDTYNEQFFGPGTRLTVL.

This clone has more than one count but fewer than ten. The J gene is TRBJ1-1, the V gene TRBV19; D not certain. Trimming shortened V by 2 bases and J by 1 base, and 8 bases separated the two germline ends. Germline CDR1 and CDR2: LNHDA and SQIVND (reference sequence). The CDR3 loop spans 14 amino acids. The CDR3 DNA reads TGTGCCAGTAGTATACCAGATGGGAACACTGAAGCTTTCTTT. This sequence encodes CASSIPDGNTEAFF.

This clone turned up a few times. J is TRBJ1-6 and V is TRBV2; TRBD1 might be the D (6 bases). The V and J ends lost 7 bases and 7 bases respectively, with 11 bases between them. The CDR3 consists of 13 residues. The V gene's germline CDR1 is SNHLY and CDR2 FYNNEI. CDR3 in DNA: TGTGCCAGCAAAGGACAGCAGAATTCACCCCTCCACTTT. It codes for CASKGQQNSPLHF.

This clone was observed once. This sequence joins TRBV28 and TRBJ1-1; maybe TRBD1 (5 bases). The CDR3 extends over 12 amino acids. Per germline, CDR1 MDHEN and CDR2 SYDVKM. Trimming took 2 bases from V and 4 from J, leaving 5 bases between them. CDR3 protein: CASSLQGTEAFF. DNA for the CDR3: TGTGCCAGCAGTTTACAGGGCACTGAAGCTTTCTTT.

The chain has TRBV6-5 and TRBJ1-1; TRBD1 matches at 8 bases. V shed 4 bases and J 5 bases; nucleotides not matched to a gene: 6. CDR1 and CDR2 (germline): MNHEY, SVGAGI. The CDR3 runs 14 residues. The CDR3: CASSSRTGSTEAFF. CDR3 coding DNA: TGTGCCAGCAGTTCGCGGACAGGGTCGACTGAAGCTTTCTTT.

The chain recombines TRBV4-1 with TRBJ2-3; D perhaps matches TRBD1 (6 bases). Per the germline V gene, CDR1 is MGHRA and CDR2 is YSYEKL. This CDR3 has 16 residues. V was shortened by 7 bases and J by 2 bases, with 19 bases between the two germline ends. This CDR3 is CASKVAGVLSTDTQYF. DNA for the CDR3: TGCGCCAGCAAGGTAGCAGGGGTCCTTTCCACAGATACGCAGTATTTT.